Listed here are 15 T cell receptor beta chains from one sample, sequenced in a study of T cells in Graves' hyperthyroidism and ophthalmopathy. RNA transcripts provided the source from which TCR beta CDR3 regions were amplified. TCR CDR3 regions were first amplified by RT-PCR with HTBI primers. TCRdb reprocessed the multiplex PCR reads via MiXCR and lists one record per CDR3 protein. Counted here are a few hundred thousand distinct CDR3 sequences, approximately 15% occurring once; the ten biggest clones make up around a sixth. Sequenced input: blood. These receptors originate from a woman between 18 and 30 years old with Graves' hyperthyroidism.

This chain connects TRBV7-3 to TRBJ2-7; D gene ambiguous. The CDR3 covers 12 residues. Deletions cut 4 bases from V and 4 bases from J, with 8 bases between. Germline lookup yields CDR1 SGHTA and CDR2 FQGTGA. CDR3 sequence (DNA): TGTGCCAGCAGCTCACCGCTGTACGAGCAGTACGTC. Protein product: CASSSPLYEQYV.

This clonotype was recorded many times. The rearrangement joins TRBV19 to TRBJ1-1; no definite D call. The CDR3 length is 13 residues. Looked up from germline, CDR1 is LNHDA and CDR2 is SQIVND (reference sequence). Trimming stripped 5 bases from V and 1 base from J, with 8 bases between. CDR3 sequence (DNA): TGTGCCAGTAGTGCCCGTTCGAACACTGAAGCTTTCTTT. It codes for CASSARSNTEAFF.

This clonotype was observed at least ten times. For the CDR3, the DNA is TGTGCCAGCAGTTTAGGACGCAGAGAGGTCTCTGAAGCTTTCTTT. It translates to CASSLGRREVSEAFF. This rearrangement joins TRBV12-3 or TRBV12-4 to TRBJ1-1; D uncertain. CDR3 length equals 15 residues. Trimming shortened V by 1 base and J by 6 bases, and 15 bases separated the two germline ends.

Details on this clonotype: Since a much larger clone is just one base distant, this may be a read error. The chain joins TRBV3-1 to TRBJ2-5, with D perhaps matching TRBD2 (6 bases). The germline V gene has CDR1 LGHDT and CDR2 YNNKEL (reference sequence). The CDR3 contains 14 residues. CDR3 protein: CGSSQETGEETQYF. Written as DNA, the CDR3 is TGTGGCAGCAGCCAAGAAACGGGGGAAGAGACCCAGTACTTC.

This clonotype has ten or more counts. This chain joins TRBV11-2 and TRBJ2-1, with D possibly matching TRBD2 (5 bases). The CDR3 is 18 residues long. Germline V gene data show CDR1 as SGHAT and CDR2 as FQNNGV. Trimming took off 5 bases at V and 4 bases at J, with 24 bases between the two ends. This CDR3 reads CASSRGTAVTKRYNEQFF. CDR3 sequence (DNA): TGTGCCAGCAGCCGTGGTACAGCCGTGACTAAGCGGTACAATGAGCAGTTCTTC.

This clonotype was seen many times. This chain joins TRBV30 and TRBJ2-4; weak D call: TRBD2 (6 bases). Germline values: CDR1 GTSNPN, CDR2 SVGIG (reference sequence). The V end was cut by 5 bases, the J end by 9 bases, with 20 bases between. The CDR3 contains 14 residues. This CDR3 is CAWSLGGEVGIQYF. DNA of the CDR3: TGTGCCTGGTCCCTGGGGGGAGAGGTAGGCATTCAGTACTTC. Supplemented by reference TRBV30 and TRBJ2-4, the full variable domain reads SQTIHQWPATLVQPVGSPLSLECTVEGTSNPNLYWYRQAAGRGLQLLFYSVGIGQISSEVPQNLSASRPQDRQFILSSKKLLLSDSGFYLCAWSLGGEVGIQYFGAGTRLSVL.

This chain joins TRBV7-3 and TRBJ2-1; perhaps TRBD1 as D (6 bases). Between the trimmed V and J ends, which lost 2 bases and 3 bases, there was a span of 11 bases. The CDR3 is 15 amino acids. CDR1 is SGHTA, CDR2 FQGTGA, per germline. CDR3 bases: TGTGCCAGCAGCTTAGGACAGATAGACTACAATGAGCAGTTCTTC. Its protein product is CASSLGQIDYNEQFF.

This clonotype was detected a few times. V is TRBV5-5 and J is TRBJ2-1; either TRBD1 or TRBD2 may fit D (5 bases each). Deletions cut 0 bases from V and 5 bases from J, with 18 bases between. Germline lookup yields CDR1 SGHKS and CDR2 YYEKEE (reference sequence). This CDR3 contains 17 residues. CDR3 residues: CASSLGEGTFWDNEQFF. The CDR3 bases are TGTGCCAGCAGCTTGGGGGAAGGGACGTTTTGGGACAATGAGCAGTTCTTC.

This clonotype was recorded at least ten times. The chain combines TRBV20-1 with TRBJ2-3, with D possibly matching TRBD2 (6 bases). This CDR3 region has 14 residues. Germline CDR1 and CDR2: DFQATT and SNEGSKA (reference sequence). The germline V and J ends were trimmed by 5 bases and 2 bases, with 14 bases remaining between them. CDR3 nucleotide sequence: TGCAGTGCTCCTCGCCGGGACTCCACAGATACGCAGTATTTT. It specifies CSAPRRDSTDTQYF.

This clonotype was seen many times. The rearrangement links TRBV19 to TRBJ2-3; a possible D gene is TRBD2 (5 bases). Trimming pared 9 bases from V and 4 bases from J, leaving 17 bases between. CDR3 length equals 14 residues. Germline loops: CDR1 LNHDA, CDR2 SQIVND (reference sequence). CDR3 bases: TGTGCCAGCAAAATGGGAGATAGCGCAGATACGCAGTATTTT. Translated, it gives CASKMGDSADTQYF.

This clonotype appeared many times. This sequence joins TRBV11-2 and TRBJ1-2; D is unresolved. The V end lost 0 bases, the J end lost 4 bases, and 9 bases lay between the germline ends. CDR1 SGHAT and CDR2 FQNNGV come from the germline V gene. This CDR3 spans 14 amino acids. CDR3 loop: CASSLESIAYGYTF. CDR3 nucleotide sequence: TGTGCCAGCAGCTTAGAATCTATAGCCTATGGCTACACCTTC.

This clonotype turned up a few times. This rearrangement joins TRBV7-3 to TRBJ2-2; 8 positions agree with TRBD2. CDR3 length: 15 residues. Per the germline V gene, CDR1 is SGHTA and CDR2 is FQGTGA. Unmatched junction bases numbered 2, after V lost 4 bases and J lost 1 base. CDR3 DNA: TGTGCCAGCAGCTCGACTAGCGTGAACACCGGGGAGCTGTTTTTT. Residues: CASSSTSVNTGELFF.

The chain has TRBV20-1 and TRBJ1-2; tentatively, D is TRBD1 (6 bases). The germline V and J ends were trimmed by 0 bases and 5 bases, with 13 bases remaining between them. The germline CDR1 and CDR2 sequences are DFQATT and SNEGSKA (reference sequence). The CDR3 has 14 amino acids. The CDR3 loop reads CSARDQDRLYGYTF. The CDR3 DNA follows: TGCAGTGCTAGAGATCAGGACAGATTATATGGCTACACCTTC.

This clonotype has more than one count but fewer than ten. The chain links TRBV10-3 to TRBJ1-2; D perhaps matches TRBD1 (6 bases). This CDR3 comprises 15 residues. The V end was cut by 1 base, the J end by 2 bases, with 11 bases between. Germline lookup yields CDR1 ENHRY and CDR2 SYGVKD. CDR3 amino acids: CAISEWGHLNYGYTF. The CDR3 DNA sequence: TGTGCCATCAGTGAGTGGGGACACTTGAACTATGGCTACACCTTC.

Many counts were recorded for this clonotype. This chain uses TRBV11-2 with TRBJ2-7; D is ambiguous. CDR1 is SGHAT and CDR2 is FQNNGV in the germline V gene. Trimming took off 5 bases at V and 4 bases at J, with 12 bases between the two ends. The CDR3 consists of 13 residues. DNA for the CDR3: TGTGCCAGCAGCCCCCCCACAGTTTACGAGCAGTACTTC. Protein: CASSPPTVYEQYF.